One sample yielded the 30 T cell receptor beta chains listed below, sequenced in a study of blood T cell repertoires in COVID-19. Generated by immunoSEQ multiplex PCR, the TCRdb table keeps only in-frame clones and is missing some. The top ten hold under 0.95% of the sample, which has a few hundred thousand clones, approximately 90% seen once. The specimen was peripheral blood. These receptors were collected from a man aged 25-40 years with acute or convalescent COVID-19.

The chain couples TRBV6-6 to TRBJ1-1; 10 bases line up with TRBD1. The CDR3 runs to 15 residues. Germline V gene lookup returns CDR1 MNHNY and CDR2 SVGAGI (reference sequence). Trimming removed 2 bases from V and 1 base from J; junction bases left unmatched: 1. The CDR3 coding sequence is TGTGCCAGCAGTTACGGGGACAGGGGGAACACTGAAGCTTTCTTT. It translates to CASSYGDRGNTEAFF.

V and J are TRBV15 and TRBJ1-3; 9 positions match TRBD1. Germline assignment: CDR1 LNHNV and CDR2 YYDKDF (reference sequence). The CDR3 is 17 amino acids. The J segment lost 0 bases and the V segment lost 1 base, leaving 4 bases of the junction unmatched. For the CDR3, the DNA is TGTGCCACCAGCAGAGGGGACAGGGCCTCCTCTGGAAACACCATATATTTT. Residues: CATSRGDRASSGNTIYF.

This chain joins TRBV7-3 and TRBJ2-1; 8 nucleotides align to TRBD1. The CDR3 runs 15 residues. J gave up 1 base and V 5 bases, and 4 bases lay outside the gene matches. Germline V gives CDR1 SGHTA, CDR2 FQGTGA. CDR3 DNA: TGTGCCAGCAGCCCCGGACAGGGTTCCTACAATGAGCAGTTCTTC. This encodes CASSPGQGSYNEQFF.

The V gene is TRBV15, the J gene TRBJ1-5, with a tentative D call TRBD1 (5 bases). This CDR3 region has 15 residues. Germline CDR1 reads LNHNV; CDR2 reads YYDKDF (reference sequence). V shed 0 bases and J shed 8 bases, with 14 bases lying between them. Here the CDR3 DNA reads TGTGCCACCAGCAGAGATAGTGCAGGGAAAAAGCCCCAGCATTTT. Protein sequence: CATSRDSAGKKPQHF.

The chain combines TRBV6-2 or TRBV6-3 with TRBJ2-3; 8 positions agree with TRBD1. The ends lost 5 bases at V and 2 bases at J; junction bases unmatched: 6. The CDR3 length is 15 residues. CDR1 and CDR2 (germline): MNHEY, SVGEGT. CDR3 sequence (DNA): TGTGCCAGCAGTACAGGGGACAGGCTCACAGATACGCAGTATTTT. This codes for CASSTGDRLTDTQYF.

The chain employs TRBV11-3 and TRBJ1-1, with a possible D match to TRBD1 (5 bases). Looked up from germline, CDR1 is SGHNT and CDR2 is YENEEA. V was shortened by 3 bases and J by 1 base, with 15 bases between the two germline ends. This CDR3 contains 16 residues. CDR3 nucleotides: TGTGCCAGCAGCTTGAAATCCTGGGGCGCGAACACTGAAGCTTTCTTT. Protein product: CASSLKSWGANTEAFF.

The genes are TRBV7-9 and TRBJ1-6; possibly TRBD1 for D (6 bases). This CDR3 has 11 residues. The germline V and J ends were trimmed by 5 bases and 15 bases, with 11 bases remaining between them. The germline gives CDR1 SEHNR, CDR2 FQNEAQ (reference sequence). The chain's CDR3 is CASSPGVGLHF. The CDR3 DNA reads TGTGCCAGCAGCCCAGGGGTTGGCCTCCACTTT.

The genes are TRBV29-1 and TRBJ2-7; possible D gene TRBD1, 6 bases. Trimming left V 4 bases short and J 6 bases short, with 22 bases between. CDR1 SQVTM and CDR2 ANQGSEA come from the germline V gene. The length of the CDR3 is 15 residues. The CDR3 reads CSVVYPGLLGGEQYF. The CDR3 coding sequence is TGCAGCGTTGTTTATCCGGGCCTGTTAGGGGGCGAGCAGTACTTC.

This chain links TRBV19 with TRBJ1-6; D perhaps matches TRBD1 (6 bases). Trimming removed 6 bases from V and 10 bases from J, with 19 bases in between. CDR1 and CDR2 (germline): LNHDA, SQIVND (reference sequence). The CDR3 is 15 amino acids. In nucleotides, the CDR3 is TGTGCCAGTAGAAGCTCAGGGGAAGGTCTATCACCCCTCCACTTT. Its translation is CASRSSGEGLSPLHF.

V usage is TRBV3-1 (or the pseudogene TRBV3-2) and J usage is TRBJ2-6; no clear D gene. This CDR3 has 14 residues. Germline V gene sequence: CDR1 LGHDT, CDR2 YNNKEL (reference sequence). The germline V and J ends were trimmed by 4 bases and 1 base, with 5 bases remaining between them. The CDR3 DNA is TGTGCCAGCAGCCTCCAGTCTGGGGCCAACGTCCTGACTTTC. It encodes CASSLQSGANVLTF.

CDR3 loop: CASSRGYRTAYNSPLHF. The CDR3 bases are TGTGCCAGCAGCCGGGGTTACCGGACAGCCTATAATTCACCCCTCCACTTT. This sequence joins TRBV3-1 (or the pseudogene TRBV3-2) and TRBJ1-6; TRBD1 is a possible D gene (6 bases). There are 17 residues in the CDR3. The germline V gene encodes CDR1 LGHDT and CDR2 YNNKEL (reference sequence). V was shortened by 4 bases and J by 2 bases, with 15 bases between the two germline ends.

The V gene is TRBV11-2, the J gene TRBJ1-2, with a tentative D call TRBD1 (5 bases). CDR1 SGHAT and CDR2 FQNNGV come from the germline V gene. This CDR3 spans 15 amino acids. V lost 4 bases and J lost 4, with 16 bases in between. CDR3 sequence reads: CASSSIRRELYGYTF. CDR3 DNA sequence: TGTGCCAGCAGCTCCATTCGCAGGGAACTCTATGGCTACACCTTC.

This rearrangement joins TRBV6-5 to TRBJ2-7; 8 nucleotides line up with TRBD1. V lost 6 bases to trimming and J lost 3 bases; unmatched junction nucleotides: 10. From germline, CDR1 is MNHEY and CDR2 SVGAGI. This CDR3 region has 15 residues. The CDR3 region is CASRDRQGKIYEQYF. The CDR3 region has the DNA TGTGCCAGCAGAGACAGACAGGGGAAAATCTACGAGCAGTACTTC.

V usage is TRBV6-5 and J usage is TRBJ1-1; TRBD1 matches at 7 bases. The CDR3 loop spans 15 amino acids. V shed 0 bases, J shed 8 bases, and the junction held 9 bases outside the gene matches. The germline V gene encodes CDR1 MNHEY and CDR2 SVGAGI. CDR3 DNA: TGTGCCAGCAGTTACTCGAACAGGGGTGCAGCGGAAGCTTTCTTT. This translates into CASSYSNRGAAEAFF.

This clone has a handful of counts. The V call is TRBV5-4, the J call TRBJ2-7, with 8 bases fitting TRBD2. Germline V CDR1 and CDR2: SGHNT, YYREEE (reference sequence). V was pared by 2 bases and J by 7 bases, with 5 bases of the junction left unmatched. The CDR3 loop spans 13 amino acids. The CDR3 sequence: CASSLRGGREQYF. The CDR3 bases are TGTGCCAGCAGCTTACGGGGGGGCCGGGAGCAGTACTTC. The complete variable domain, with remaining parts taken from reference TRBV5-4 and TRBJ2-7, reads ETGVTQSPTHLIKTRGQQVTLRCSSQSGHNTVSWYQQALGQGPQFIFQYYREEENGRGNFPPRFSGLQFPNYSSELNVNALELDDSALYLCASSLRGGREQYFGPGTRLTVT.

This clone has just one count. CDR3 sequence (DNA): TGTGCCAGCAGCCCAATAATGGGGACAGGGCTATACGAGCAGTACTTC. Amino acid sequence: CASSPIMGTGLYEQYF. The rearrangement links TRBV7-9 to TRBJ2-7; 9 bases map to TRBD1. The ends lost 5 bases at V and 4 bases at J; junction bases unmatched: 12. Germline V gene sequence: CDR1 SEHNR, CDR2 FQNEAQ (reference sequence). The CDR3 loop spans 16 amino acids.

The gene calls are TRBV5-1 and TRBJ1-6; D remains unclear. Germline V gene data show CDR1 as SGHRS and CDR2 as YFSETQ. V lost 6 bases to trimming and J lost 3 bases, with 10 bases between them. The CDR3 runs 14 residues. The CDR3 bases are TGCGCCAGCACACCGGACTACTATAATTCACCCCTCCACTTT. Its translation: CASTPDYYNSPLHF.

The chain joins TRBV27 to TRBJ2-7; D is perhaps TRBD2 (6 bases). Germline V gives CDR1 MNHEY, CDR2 SMNVEV (reference sequence). This CDR3 spans 13 amino acids. Between the trimmed V and J ends, which lost 6 bases and 3 bases, there was a span of 12 bases. For the CDR3, the DNA is TGTGCCAGCAGAAATAGCGGATACTACGAGCAGTACTTC. This sequence encodes CASRNSGYYEQYF.

CDR3 amino acids: CASSEVGGNTIYF. CDR3 in DNA: TGTGCCAGCAGTGAGGTGGGCGGAAACACCATATATTTT. The V gene is TRBV6-1, the J gene TRBJ1-3; D remains unclear. Trimming removed 3 bases from V and 4 bases from J, with 7 bases in between. Germline V gene data show CDR1 as MNHNS and CDR2 as SASEGT. This CDR3 has 13 amino acids.

The chain joins TRBV7-9 to TRBJ2-7, with TRBD1 identical over 8 bases. The germline V gene has CDR1 SEHNR and CDR2 FQNEAQ (reference sequence). V shed 0 bases and J 1 base; nucleotides not matched to a gene: 2. CDR3 length: 15 amino acids. CDR3 sequence reads: CASSLADRASYEQYF. The DNA for the CDR3 is TGTGCCAGCAGCTTAGCGGACAGGGCATCCTACGAGCAGTACTTC.

The chain carries TRBV6-5 and TRBJ1-2; 8 bases fit TRBD1. This CDR3 is built from 15 residues. The trim removed 6 bases at V and 5 bases at J, leaving 11 bases unmatched. Germline values: CDR1 MNHEY, CDR2 SVGAGI. CDR3 sequence: CASSYAGTGPYGYTF. As DNA, the CDR3 is TGTGCCAGCAGCTACGCCGGGACAGGACCTTATGGCTACACCTTC.

This chain joins TRBV6-6 and TRBJ1-1; D remains ambiguous. The CDR3 loop spans 15 amino acids. Looked up from germline, CDR1 is MNHNY and CDR2 is SVGAGI (reference sequence). Trimming took off 0 bases at V and 3 bases at J, with 11 bases between the two ends. The CDR3: CASSYSAGFDTEAFF. The CDR3 region has the DNA TGTGCCAGCAGTTACTCAGCCGGGTTCGACACTGAAGCTTTCTTT.

Only a few counts were recorded for this clone. This chain connects TRBV3-1 (or the pseudogene TRBV3-2) to TRBJ1-5; 10 bases match TRBD1. Germline CDR1 reads LGHDT; CDR2 reads YNNKEL (reference sequence). Germline trimming cut 0 bases from V and 7 bases from J; bases unmatched to any gene: 6. The CDR3 is 16 residues long. This CDR3 reads CASSQDSGTGVQPQHF. Written as DNA, the CDR3 is TGTGCCAGCAGCCAAGATTCGGGGACAGGGGTGCAGCCCCAGCATTTT.

CDR3: CASSEFPLTSGATDTQYF. The DNA of the CDR3 is TGCGCCAGCAGTGAGTTTCCACTGACTAGCGGGGCCACAGATACGCAGTATTTT. The chain combines TRBV10-1 with TRBJ2-3, with 11 bases identical to TRBD2. Germline CDR1 and CDR2: WNHNN and SYGVQD (reference sequence). Losses at the gene ends were 1 base for V and 2 bases for J; bases not matched to a gene: 8. This CDR3 is 18 amino acids long.

The V call is TRBV5-1, the J call TRBJ2-7, with TRBD1 as a possible D gene (6 bases). Germline assignment: CDR1 SGHRS and CDR2 YFSETQ. This CDR3 is built from 14 residues. V was shortened by 2 bases and J by 4 bases, with 13 bases between the two germline ends. CDR3 amino acids: CASSLDRQLYEQYF. For the CDR3, the DNA is TGCGCCAGCAGCTTAGACAGGCAACTGTACGAGCAGTACTTC.

V is TRBV19 and J is TRBJ2-7; maybe TRBD2 (6 bases). Trimming stripped 3 bases from V and 3 bases from J, with 15 bases between. In germline, CDR1 is LNHDA, CDR2 SQIVND (reference sequence). CDR3 size: 15 residues. In nucleotides, the CDR3 is TGTGCCAGTAGTATGAGTAGCGGAGATCTCTACGAGCAGTACTTC. This sequence encodes CASSMSSGDLYEQYF.

CDR3 loop: CASSQDRGGGAGNTIYF. The CDR3 nucleotides are TGCGCCAGCAGCCAAGATCGTGGGGGAGGCGCTGGAAACACCATATATTTT. This sequence joins TRBV4-1 and TRBJ1-3; a weak D match, TRBD1 (5 bases). In germline, CDR1 is MGHRA, CDR2 YSYEKL. Trimming removed 0 bases at V and 2 bases at J, with 14 bases between. There are 17 residues in the CDR3.

The chain links TRBV28 to TRBJ2-3; 7 bases fit TRBD2. This CDR3 comprises 16 residues. Germline CDR1 and CDR2: MDHEN and SYDVKM. After removal of 3 bases from V and 7 bases from J, the junction contained 13 bases not matched to a gene. CDR3 residues: CASSLGWAGGKYTQYF. The CDR3 nucleotides are TGTGCCAGCAGTTTGGGGTGGGCCGGGGGGAAATATACGCAGTATTTT.

The chain recombines TRBV27 with TRBJ2-3, with 8 bases matching TRBD1. Germline lookup yields CDR1 MNHEY and CDR2 SMNVEV (reference sequence). The CDR3 sequence is 15 residues long. The ends lost 6 bases at V and 1 base at J; junction bases unmatched: 6. The CDR3 sequence is CASSLDRVGTDTQYF. DNA of the CDR3: TGTGCCAGCAGCCTGGACAGGGTCGGCACAGATACGCAGTATTTT.

The chain has TRBV27 and TRBJ2-3, with D possibly being TRBD2 (6 bases). Trimming cost V 4 bases and J 1 base, with 15 bases left between them. The length of the CDR3 is 16 residues. CDR1 and CDR2 from the germline V gene are MNHEY and SMNVEV (reference sequence). This CDR3 is CASSSRLVSGTDTQYF. The CDR3 coding sequence is TGTGCCAGCAGTTCCCGACTAGTTTCAGGCACAGATACGCAGTATTTT.